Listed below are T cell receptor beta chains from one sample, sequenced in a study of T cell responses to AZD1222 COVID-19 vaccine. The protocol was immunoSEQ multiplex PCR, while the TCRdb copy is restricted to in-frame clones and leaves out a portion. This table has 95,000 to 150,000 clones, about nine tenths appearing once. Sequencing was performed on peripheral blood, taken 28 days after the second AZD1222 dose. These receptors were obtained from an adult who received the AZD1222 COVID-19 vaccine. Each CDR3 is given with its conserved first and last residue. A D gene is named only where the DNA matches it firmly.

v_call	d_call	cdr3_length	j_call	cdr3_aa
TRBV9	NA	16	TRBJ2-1	CASSSRDERLGNEQFF
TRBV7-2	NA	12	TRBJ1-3	CASSWSGNTIYF
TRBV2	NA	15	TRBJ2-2	CASIPTGRNTGELFF
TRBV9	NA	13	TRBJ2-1	CASSVAGRNEQFF
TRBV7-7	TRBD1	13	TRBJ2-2	CASSLDRAGELFF
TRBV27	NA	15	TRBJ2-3	CASSLSRLAPDTQYF
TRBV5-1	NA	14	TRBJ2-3	CASSFSASTDTQYF
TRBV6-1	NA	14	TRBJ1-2	CASSSRTFGYGYTF
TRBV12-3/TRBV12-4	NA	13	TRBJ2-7	CASSSSGRDEQYF
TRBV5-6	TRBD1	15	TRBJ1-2	CASSLDGQGAVGYTF
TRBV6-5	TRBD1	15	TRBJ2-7	CAISNRDRALSEQYF
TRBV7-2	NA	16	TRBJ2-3	CASSTRSGAATDTQYF
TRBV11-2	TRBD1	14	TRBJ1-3	CASRLTGGRNTIYF
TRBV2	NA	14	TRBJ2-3	CASSEGRATDTQYF
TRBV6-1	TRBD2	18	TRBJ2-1	CASSEFASGGRAYNEQFF
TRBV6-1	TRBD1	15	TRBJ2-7	CASSEWTGNLWEQYF
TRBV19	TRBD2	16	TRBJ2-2	CASSSTGGPNTGELFF
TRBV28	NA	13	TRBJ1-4	CASLGAFNEKLFF
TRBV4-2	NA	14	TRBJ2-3	CASSQLWGTDTQYF
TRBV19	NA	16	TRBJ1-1	CASSIGTWALNTEAFF
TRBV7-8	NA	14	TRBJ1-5	CASSPQVVNQPQHF
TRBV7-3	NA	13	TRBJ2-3	CASSSESDTTQYF
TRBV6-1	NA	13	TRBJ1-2	CASSEVEGVGYTF
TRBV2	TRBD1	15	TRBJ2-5	CASTADRGQSETQYF
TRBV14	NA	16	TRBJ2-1	CASSRRPGTAYNEQFF
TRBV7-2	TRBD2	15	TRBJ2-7	CASSSRTSGAYEQYF
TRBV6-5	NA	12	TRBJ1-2	CASRDYNYGYTF
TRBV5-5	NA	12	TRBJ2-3	CASRGDADTQYF
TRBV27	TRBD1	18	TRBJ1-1	CASSFFGGTGTMNTEAFF
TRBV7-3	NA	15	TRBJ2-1	CASSQQGAFYNEQFF
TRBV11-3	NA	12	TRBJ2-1	CASSLRLGEQFF
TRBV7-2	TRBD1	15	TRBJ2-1	CASSFDRASYNEQFF
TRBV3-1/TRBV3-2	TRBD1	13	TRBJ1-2	CASSQRQGYGYTF
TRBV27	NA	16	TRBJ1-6	CASSLYRVAGNSPLHF
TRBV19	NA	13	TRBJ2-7	CASSTDTTYEQYF
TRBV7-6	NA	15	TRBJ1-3	CASSLSSGVGNTIYF
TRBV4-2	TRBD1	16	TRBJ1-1	CASSQMTGAGNTEAFF